This T cell receptor beta chain is from a study of OX40 agonist ivuxolimab in advanced cancers. The overall study: Participants could have had prior anti-PD-1, anti-PD-L1 or anti-CTLA-4 therapy, and roughly 39% had some. Partial response was recorded in three patients: one hepatocellular carcinoma and two cutaneous melanoma cases. Regarding the study as a whole: In the 0.1 to 3.0 mg/kg range, CD4+ and CD8+ blood T cells had expanded clonally by week 6.

Of note for this clone: Its antigen is as yet unknown.

Here immunoSEQ multiplex PCR was the method, and the copy in TCRdb shows in-frame clones only, minus some. This sample has 90,000 to 120,000 clones, with 75% to 95% found just once. The CDR3 contains 18 residues. The V and J ends lost 0 bases and 2 bases, in that order; junction bases with no gene match: 7. CDR1 and CDR2 (germline): SEHNR, FQNEAQ (reference sequence). The sequence was collected from an adult with an advanced solid tumor such as melanoma, head and neck, liver or kidney cancer. Sequenced material: CD4+ or CD8+ T cells sorted from blood, taken in a trial of the OX40 agonist ivuxolimab. J is TRBJ2-6 and V is TRBV7-9; TRBD1 aligns across 7 bases. The CDR3 DNA follows: TGTGCCAGCAGCTTAGCCCCCACAGGGGTAGCTGGGGCCAACGTCCTGACTTTC. Protein sequence: CASSLAPTGVAGANVLTF.